The 18 T cell receptor beta chains presented below share a single source sample, sequenced in a study of blood T cell repertoires in COVID-19. Sequencing was performed with immunoSEQ multiplex PCR; in TCRdb, only in-frame clones are kept and a portion is missing. The data contain roughly 29,000 clones, 65% to 90% of them seen just once; the ten biggest clones take up roughly 27%. Sequencing was performed on peripheral blood. The receptors were gathered from a man between 65 and 79 years old with active COVID-19.

The rearrangement links TRBV7-6 to TRBJ2-1; 14 bases are shared with TRBD2. Germline CDR1 is SGHVS and CDR2 is FNYEAQ. V was pared by 1 base and J by 7 bases, with 3 bases of the junction left unmatched. CDR3 length: 16 amino acids. The CDR3 region is CASSLVTSGGGNEQFF. The CDR3 DNA reads as TGTGCCAGCAGCTTAGTGACTAGCGGGGGGGGAAATGAGCAGTTCTTC.

This clone was seen only a few times. The chain is built from TRBV19 and TRBJ2-3; weak D call: TRBD1 (6 bases). CDR1 LNHDA and CDR2 SQIVND come from the germline V gene (reference sequence). The CDR3 length is 15 residues. The V and J ends lost 4 bases and 1 base respectively, with 12 bases between them. CDR3 region: CASSTGTSGTDTQYF. For the CDR3, the DNA is TGTGCCAGTAGTACCGGGACATCAGGCACAGATACGCAGTATTTT. The full variable domain, completed using reference TRBV19 and TRBJ2-3, is DGGITQSPKYLFRKEGQNVTLSCEQNLNHDAMYWYRQDPGQGLRLIYYSQIVNDFQKGDIAEGYSVSREKKESFPLTVTSAQKNPTAFYLCASSTGTSGTDTQYFGPGTRLTVL.

The CDR3 loop is CASSRLAAYTDTQYF. Written as DNA, the CDR3 is TGTGCCAGCAGTAGACTAGCGGCCTACACAGATACGCAGTATTTT. J is TRBJ2-3 and V is TRBV2, with TRBD2 identical over 9 bases. V lost 5 bases to trimming and J lost 2 bases; unmatched junction nucleotides: 5. The CDR3 loop spans 15 amino acids. Germline V gene data show CDR1 as SNHLY and CDR2 as FYNNEI.

The chain links TRBV2 to TRBJ2-3, with TRBD2 matching over 12 bases. In germline, CDR1 is SNHLY, CDR2 FYNNEI. Germline trimming cut 1 base from V and 4 bases from J; bases unmatched to any gene: 3. The CDR3 is made up of 16 amino acids. The DNA of the CDR3 is TGTGCCAGCAGTGAAGGACTAGCGGGAGAAGCAGATACGCAGTATTTT. Encoded protein: CASSEGLAGEADTQYF.

V gene TRBV19 combines with J gene TRBJ1-3; TRBD1 is a possible D gene (6 bases). Trimming removed 10 bases at V and 2 bases at J, with 18 bases between. This CDR3 region has 15 residues. Looked up from germline, CDR1 is LNHDA and CDR2 is SQIVND (reference sequence). The chain's CDR3 is CATKQGSNPGNTIYF. Here the CDR3 DNA reads TGTGCCACCAAACAGGGTTCAAACCCTGGAAACACCATATATTTT.

The chain joins TRBV18 to TRBJ2-1, with D perhaps TRBD2 (6 bases). The CDR3 contains 16 residues. CDR1 and CDR2 (germline): KGHSH, LQKENI. Trimming shortened V by 3 bases and J by 7 bases, and 19 bases separated the two germline ends. The CDR3 sequence is CASSPPDGSIRNEQFF. The CDR3 DNA is TGTGCCAGCTCACCCCCTGACGGGAGTATTAGAAATGAGCAGTTCTTC.

The chain couples TRBV29-1 to TRBJ1-1, with D maybe TRBD1 (5 bases). The germline V and J ends were trimmed by 4 bases and 7 bases, with 10 bases remaining between them. The CDR3 is 11 amino acids. CDR1 SQVTM and CDR2 ANQGSEA come from the germline V gene. CDR3 coding DNA: TGCAGCGTTGGCAGGGCTAATGAAGCTTTCTTT. It specifies CSVGRANEAFF.

The V call is TRBV30, the J call TRBJ2-3, with TRBD2 identical over 12 bases. Germline assignment: CDR1 GTSNPN and CDR2 SVGIG (reference sequence). Losses at the gene ends were 0 bases for V and 8 bases for J; bases not matched to a gene: 12. This CDR3 has 17 residues. CDR3 residues: CAWSVTLTSGRGGTQYF. DNA for the CDR3: TGTGCCTGGAGTGTCACCCTGACTAGCGGGAGAGGGGGTACGCAGTATTTT.

The CDR3 here is CARITEERDTGRYEQYF. In DNA, the CDR3 is TGCGCCAGAATAACGGAAGAGAGGGACACGGGGCGTTACGAGCAGTACTTC. This chain links TRBV5-1 with TRBJ2-7; D is possibly TRBD1 (6 bases). Germline CDR1 reads SGHRS; CDR2 reads YFSETQ. Trimming pared 8 bases from V and 4 bases from J, leaving 28 bases between. The CDR3 is 17 amino acids.

The J gene is TRBJ2-2, the V gene TRBV7-9, with D perhaps TRBD1 (7 bases). This CDR3 is 17 amino acids long. The V gene's germline CDR1 is SEHNR and CDR2 FQNEAQ (reference sequence). Between the trimmed V and J ends, which lost 8 bases and 1 base, there was a span of 20 bases. The CDR3 sequence is CASGGTEMALNTGELFF. Written as DNA, the CDR3 is TGTGCCAGCGGAGGGACAGAAATGGCGCTGAACACCGGGGAGCTGTTTTTT.

The chain is built from TRBV28 and TRBJ2-1, with 10 bases matching TRBD1. Germline V gene data show CDR1 as MDHEN and CDR2 as SYDVKM. CDR3 length: 19 amino acids. Trimming removed 2 bases from V and 3 bases from J; junction bases left unmatched: 13. In DNA, the CDR3 is TGTGCCAGCAGTTTAACCGGCACCATCCGGGACAGGGGCTACAATGAGCAGTTCTTC. It specifies CASSLTGTIRDRGYNEQFF.

The V gene is TRBV11-2, the J gene TRBJ2-7; D might be TRBD1 (7 bases). The CDR3 covers 19 residues. The germline gives CDR1 SGHAT, CDR2 FQNNGV. Trimming stripped 1 base from V and 2 bases from J, with 24 bases between. CDR3 DNA: TGTGCCAGCAGCTTAGTACGGCCGGGGGACAGATTCCCTACCTACGAGCAGTACTTC. Translated: CASSLVRPGDRFPTYEQYF. The full variable domain, in which reference TRBV11-2 and TRBJ2-7 provide the parts outside the CDR3, is EAGVAQSPRYKIIEKRQSVAFWCNPISGHATLYWYQQILGQGPKLLIQFQNNGVVDDSQLPKDRFSAERLKGVDSTLKIQPAKLEDSAVYLCASSLVRPGDRFPTYEQYFGPGTRLTVT.

V usage is TRBV27 and J usage is TRBJ2-5; TRBD2 matches 7 bases. The CDR3 runs to 13 residues. From germline, CDR1 is MNHEY and CDR2 SMNVEV (reference sequence). V trimming: 3 bases; J trimming: 4 bases; junction bases outside the gene matches: 2. The CDR3 DNA is TGTGCCAGCAGTTTCGCGGGAGTAGAGACCCAGTACTTC. Translating gives CASSFAGVETQYF.

The rearrangement joins TRBV28 to TRBJ2-7, with D maybe TRBD2 (6 bases). Per germline, CDR1 MDHEN and CDR2 SYDVKM. The ends were cut back, 9 bases at V and 2 bases at J, with 14 bases in the middle. This CDR3 has 13 residues. CDR3 nucleotide sequence: TGTGCCAGTGGCGTGGAGGGCCCCTACGAGCAGTACTTC. Its translation is CASGVEGPYEQYF.

The CDR3 DNA follows: TGTGCCTGGGGGGAGGACTTTGGCTACGAGCAGTACTTC. Protein: CAWGEDFGYEQYF. The V gene is TRBV30, the J gene TRBJ2-7; weak D call: TRBD2 (6 bases). Trimming took 5 bases from V and 3 from J, leaving 14 bases between them. Germline lookup yields CDR1 GTSNPN and CDR2 SVGIG (reference sequence). The CDR3 contains 13 residues.

The rearrangement joins TRBV6-5 to TRBJ1-5, with D possibly matching TRBD1 (5 bases). CDR3 length equals 15 residues. Trimming took 5 bases from V and 0 from J, leaving 11 bases between them. Looked up from germline, CDR1 is MNHEY and CDR2 is SVGAGI. The CDR3 loop reads CASSRQILSNQPQHF. The CDR3 DNA reads as TGTGCCAGCAGTCGACAGATCCTTAGCAATCAGCCCCAGCATTTT.

The rearrangement links TRBV7-8 to TRBJ1-1; perhaps TRBD1 as D (5 bases). Trimming pared 1 base from V and 5 bases from J, leaving 8 bases between. The CDR3 length is 13 residues. The germline V gene encodes CDR1 SGHVS and CDR2 FQNEAQ. CDR3 region: CASSLGGGTEAFF. Written as DNA, the CDR3 is TGTGCCAGCAGCTTAGGGGGCGGAACTGAAGCTTTCTTT.

The chain carries TRBV6-6 and TRBJ2-7, with TRBD1 matching over 10 bases. Trimming at V came to 6 bases and at J to 4 bases, leaving 9 bases not matched to a gene. Germline loops: CDR1 MNHNY, CDR2 SVGAGI (reference sequence). The CDR3 has 15 residues. This CDR3 reads CASSYRDRGSYEQYF. The CDR3 coding sequence is TGTGCCAGCAGCTACCGGGACAGGGGTTCTTACGAGCAGTACTTC.